This is a list of T cell receptor beta chains from one sample in a study of cytotoxic CD8 clonotypes in ibrutinib-treated CLL. The protocol was immunoSEQ multiplex PCR, while the TCRdb copy is restricted to in-frame clones and leaves out a portion. Of a few hundred thousand clones in the sample, around 70% were seen once. This sample comprised PBMCs, obtained after 24 months of ibrutinib treatment. All receptors derive from a human donor with chronic lymphocytic leukemia. The CDR3 runs from the conserved cysteine through the conserved F or W. The D gene is left open where the match is weak.

cdr3_aa: CASSAAAQVAGFYNEQFF
j_call: TRBJ2-1
d_call: TRBD2
v_call: TRBV9

cdr3_aa: CASSLARQGVSTNEKLFF
j_call: TRBJ1-4
d_call: TRBD1
v_call: TRBV7-2

cdr3_aa: CASSFDAGGSLGQYF
j_call: TRBJ2-7
d_call: TRBD2
v_call: TRBV27

cdr3_aa: CASSEKVSGHEAFF
j_call: TRBJ1-1
d_call: .
v_call: TRBV2

cdr3_aa: CAWSVQGLDTDTQYF
j_call: TRBJ2-3
d_call: .
v_call: TRBV30

cdr3_aa: CASSRADSAFQPQHF
j_call: TRBJ1-5
d_call: .
v_call: TRBV7-9

cdr3_aa: CASSSTSRWDRPYEQYF
j_call: TRBJ2-7
d_call: TRBD1
v_call: TRBV5-5

cdr3_aa: CAWSTRGPTDTQYF
j_call: TRBJ2-3
d_call: .
v_call: TRBV30

cdr3_aa: CAINRDRGYGEQFF
j_call: TRBJ2-1
d_call: TRBD1
v_call: TRBV10-3

cdr3_aa: CASVYAGTVNTEAFF
j_call: TRBJ1-1
d_call: .
v_call: TRBV12-5

cdr3_aa: CASSRMRGPQHF
j_call: TRBJ1-5
d_call: .
v_call: TRBV5-8

cdr3_aa: CASSARDGTGVTGELFF
j_call: TRBJ2-2
d_call: .
v_call: TRBV9

cdr3_aa: CASTEGGEGAQHF
j_call: TRBJ1-5
d_call: .
v_call: TRBV9

cdr3_aa: CSARRADEAFF
j_call: TRBJ1-1
d_call: .
v_call: TRBV20-1

cdr3_aa: CASSLENSRTNEQFF
j_call: TRBJ2-1
d_call: .
v_call: TRBV5-1

cdr3_aa: CASSLFSLEGYEQYF
j_call: TRBJ2-7
d_call: .
v_call: TRBV27

cdr3_aa: CASIRESGQNYGYTF
j_call: TRBJ1-2
d_call: TRBD1
v_call: TRBV19

cdr3_aa: CASCGEPREGGYTF
j_call: TRBJ1-2
d_call: .
v_call: TRBV28

cdr3_aa: CASSSGQTGELFF
j_call: TRBJ2-2
d_call: .
v_call: TRBV7-9

cdr3_aa: CASSQHRDYKAPYEQYF
j_call: TRBJ2-7
d_call: TRBD2
v_call: TRBV4-2

cdr3_aa: CASSLPANTGELFF
j_call: TRBJ2-2
d_call: .
v_call: TRBV28

cdr3_aa: CASSSGTAQETQYF
j_call: TRBJ2-5
d_call: TRBD1
v_call: TRBV5-1

cdr3_aa: CASSEGRTAYPGNQPQHF
j_call: TRBJ1-5
d_call: .
v_call: TRBV6-1

cdr3_aa: CASSSTADRERSEAFF
j_call: TRBJ1-1
d_call: TRBD1
v_call: TRBV18

cdr3_aa: CASSSYRVVRETQYF
j_call: TRBJ2-5
d_call: .
v_call: TRBV28

cdr3_aa: CAWSHGRTTDTQYF
j_call: TRBJ2-3
d_call: .
v_call: TRBV30

cdr3_aa: CASSYSGTAYEQYF
j_call: TRBJ2-7
d_call: .
v_call: TRBV7-6

cdr3_aa: CASSLRAGQGEQFF
j_call: TRBJ2-1
d_call: .
v_call: TRBV11-3

cdr3_aa: CASSFLGQGREQYF
j_call: .
d_call: .
v_call: TRBV13

cdr3_aa: CSVKGVGLSANTEAFF
j_call: TRBJ1-1
d_call: .
v_call: TRBV29-1

cdr3_aa: CSVYRVGTEAFF
j_call: TRBJ1-1
d_call: .
v_call: TRBV29-1

cdr3_aa: CASSEWMNTGELFF
j_call: TRBJ2-2
d_call: .
v_call: TRBV2

cdr3_aa: CATSRAGGTEAFF
j_call: TRBJ1-1
d_call: .
v_call: TRBV15

cdr3_aa: CAAQVLRGEKLFF
j_call: TRBJ1-4
d_call: .
v_call: TRBV30

cdr3_aa: CASSEGTGVYEQYF
j_call: TRBJ2-7
d_call: TRBD1
v_call: TRBV2

cdr3_aa: CASSLAPYEQYF
j_call: TRBJ2-7
d_call: .
v_call: TRBV7-9

cdr3_aa: CASSLARGGDEQYF
j_call: TRBJ2-7
d_call: .
v_call: TRBV11-2

cdr3_aa: CASSRLAGLNEQFF
j_call: TRBJ2-1
d_call: TRBD2
v_call: TRBV5-4

cdr3_aa: CASSSKDRGTQPQHF
j_call: TRBJ1-5
d_call: TRBD1
v_call: TRBV28